This section outlines one TCR beta chain sequence together with its context. The data derive from a study of blood T cell repertoires in COVID-19. About the research overall: Acute and convalescent COVID-19 samples came from the United States, Italy and Spain. T cells, B-cell-depleted T cells, or PBMCs supplied cDNA or gDNA.

Original processing methods: It was from reference gene primer amplification that nucleated cell counts were estimated. Profiled with immunoSEQ multiplex PCR; TCRdb holds only in-frame clones, not every one. The DNA gave D and trimming, while V, J and clone size come from that table. The profile covers approximately 170,000 clones, with approximately 80% appearing a single time and approximately 7.6% taken by the ten largest. Trimming took off 1 base at V and 7 bases at J, with 8 bases between the two ends. The germline gives CDR1 SGHNT, CDR2 YYREEE (reference sequence). This CDR3 comprises 12 residues. Enrolled during active infection, Seattle patients were then followed longitudinally.

The sequenced sample consisted of peripheral blood. The gene calls are TRBV5-4 and TRBJ1-2; D perhaps matches TRBD1 (5 bases). This TCR was sampled from a woman older than 75 with COVID-19, enrolled during active disease. The CDR3 reads CASSLPGGGYTF. In DNA form, the CDR3 reads TGTGCCAGCAGCTTGCCGGGGGGTGGCTACACCTTC. Full variable domain (missing parts from reference TRBV5-4 and TRBJ1-2): ETGVTQSPTHLIKTRGQQVTLRCSSQSGHNTVSWYQQALGQGPQFIFQYYREEENGRGNFPPRFSGLQFPNYSSELNVNALELDDSALYLCASSLPGGGYTFGSGTRLTVV.